This record looks at one T cell receptor (beta chain) sequence and its context. Germline CDR1 reads SGHNT; CDR2 reads YYREEE (reference sequence). This CDR3 has 16 residues. Trimming took 0 bases from V and 2 from J; bases not matched to a gene: 4. The data derive from a study of blood T cell repertoires in COVID-19. Original handling: Reference gene primer amplification in the assay estimated nucleated cell counts. Sequencing used immunoSEQ multiplex PCR; TCRdb keeps in-frame clones, though not all of them. V and J calls and clone size follow that table, whereas D and trimming were derived from the DNA. The sample has roughly 150,000 clones; 75% to 90% are singletons. Adults between roughly 18 and 89 years of age took part from fewer than 30 US areas.

Sequenced material: PBMCs or T cells enriched from blood (not recorded which). The sequence was obtained from a woman aged 40 to 49 who had been exposed to COVID-19. The chain employs TRBV5-4 and TRBJ2-2; the match to TRBD2 covers 7 bases. CDR3 region: CASSLEGRGNTGELFF. In nucleotides, the CDR3 is TGTGCCAGCAGCTTGGAAGGGAGGGGCAACACCGGGGAGCTGTTTTTT.